The clone carrying this T cell receptor (beta chain) occurred many times. The antigen is unknown. TCR beta libraries were made by quantitative 5'-RACE with molecular barcodes. TCRdb fed the 5' RACE reads into MiXCR, producing one record per CDR3 protein. The sample carries roughly 250,000 distinct CDR3 sequences, around 9.1% recorded once. This CDR3 spans 13 amino acids. Looked up from germline, CDR1 is DFQATT and CDR2 is SNEGSKA (reference sequence). Trimming took 1 base from V and 7 from J; bases not matched to a gene: 5. This sample was taken from a study of CD8 T cells in ankylosing spondylitis. Notes on the study in general: CD8+ disease-linked clones were present at relatively low frequencies in blood. It appeared that ankylosing spondylitis blood was characterized by a TCR beta motif of under ten highly homologous variants. Earlier literature documents some of the motif variants in reactive arthritis synovial fluid and blood.

The receptor was derived from a male donor with ankylosing spondylitis or in good health (not recorded which). The V gene is TRBV20-1, the J gene TRBJ2-7, with TRBD1 identical over 9 bases. The sequencing input was blood, either unsorted or a sorted T cell fraction (not recorded which). The CDR3, as DNA: TGCAGTGCTAGAGGGACAGGGGCTCAAGAGCAGTACTTC. Translation: CSARGTGAQEQYF.